These 7 T cell receptor beta chains originate from one sample sequenced in a study of cytomegalovirus exposure and HLA in healthy donors. The study ran its PCR with 60 Vbeta and 13 Jbeta primers. TCRdb's table, derived via immunoSEQ multiplex PCR, lists solely in-frame clones and lacks some. The table includes some 140,000 clones, 75% to 80% detected once. Specimen: PBMCs. All receptors derive from a woman aged 60-75 years in good health and CMV-seronegative.

V gene TRBV25-1 combines with J gene TRBJ2-1; the D is unclear. V was clipped by 1 base and J by 15 bases, with 16 bases between them. This CDR3 is built from 13 residues. Germline CDR1 MGHDK, CDR2 SYGVNS. Here the CDR3 reads CASSEFPPQTWFF. The CDR3 region has the DNA TGTGCCAGCAGTGAATTCCCCCCCCAAACATGGTTCTTC. The entire variable domain, with the rest obtained from reference TRBV25-1 and TRBJ2-1, is as follows: EADIYQTPRYLVIGTGKKITLECSQTMGHDKMYWYQQDPGMELHLIHYSYGVNSTEKGDLSSESTVSRIRTEHFPLTLESARPSHTSQYLCASSEFPPQTWFFGPGTRLTVL.

V and J are TRBV28 and TRBJ2-2; 7 nucleotides agree with TRBD1. The germline V gene has CDR1 MDHEN and CDR2 SYDVKM. This CDR3 has 15 amino acids. With V trimmed by 8 bases and J by 6 bases, 12 bases remained unmatched. CDR3 region: CASPPSGQAPGELFF. The CDR3 coding sequence is TGTGCCAGCCCCCCCTCTGGACAGGCCCCCGGGGAGCTGTTTTTT.

V is TRBV5-1 and J is TRBJ1-1, with a weak D call TRBD1 (5 bases). Germline loops: CDR1 SGHRS, CDR2 YFSETQ. The CDR3 spans 15 residues. Between the trimmed V and J ends, which lost 0 bases and 4 bases, there was a span of 13 bases. The CDR3 sequence is CASSLGQFGVTEAFF. The CDR3 nucleotides read TGCGCCAGCAGCTTGGGACAGTTTGGGGTCACTGAAGCTTTCTTT.

In DNA form, the CDR3 reads TGTGCCTGGAACGCAGGGGGTACGCAGTATTTT. Translation gives CAWNAGGTQYF. The rearrangement links TRBV30 to TRBJ2-3; 7 bases map to TRBD1. This CDR3 spans 11 amino acids. Germline CDR1 reads GTSNPN; CDR2 reads SVGIG (reference sequence). Trimming removed 4 bases from V and 8 bases from J; junction bases left unmatched: 3. Filled out from reference TRBV30 and TRBJ2-3, the complete variable domain reads SQTIHQWPATLVQPVGSPLSLECTVEGTSNPNLYWYRQAAGRGLQLLFYSVGIGQISSEVPQNLSASRPQDRQFILSSKKLLLSDSGFYLCAWNAGGTQYFGPGTRLTVL.

The chain couples TRBV7-3 to TRBJ2-7, with D possibly TRBD1 on 5 matching bases. The CDR3 consists of 17 residues. The ends were cut back, 1 base at V and 0 bases at J, with 16 bases in the middle. From germline, CDR1 is SGHTA and CDR2 FQGTGA. CDR3 DNA sequence: TGTGCCAGCAGCTTAATCAGGGTCGGTAGAAACTCCTACGAGCAGTACTTC. Residues: CASSLIRVGRNSYEQYF.

On this clone itself: At one end, the junction sequence differs from germline, possibly due to a read error. The chain employs TRBV7-9 and TRBJ2-5; D call uncertain. The CDR3 totals 12 residues. Germline CDR1 and CDR2: SEHNR and FQNEAQ (reference sequence). CDR3 sequence: CSSSPNSQTQYF. The DNA for the CDR3 is TGTTCCAGCAGCCCAAATAGTCAGACCCAGTACTTC. The variable domain in full, with the rest retrieved from reference TRBV7-9 and TRBJ2-5, is DTGVSQNPRHKITKRGQNVTFRCDPISEHNRLYWYRQTLGQGPEFLTYFQNEAQLEKSRLLSDRFSAERPKGSFSTLEIQRTEQGDSAMYLCSSSPNSQTQYFGPGTRLLVL.

The chain carries TRBV7-9 and TRBJ2-1; D possibly corresponds to TRBD2 (6 bases). With 5 bases removed from V and 5 bases from J, the gap between germline ends came to 10 bases. This CDR3 has 13 residues. Germline CDR1 reads SEHNR; CDR2 reads FQNEAQ (reference sequence). The CDR3 DNA follows: TGTGCCAGCAGCCGACTAGGAAACAATGAGCAGTTCTTC. It codes for CASSRLGNNEQFF.